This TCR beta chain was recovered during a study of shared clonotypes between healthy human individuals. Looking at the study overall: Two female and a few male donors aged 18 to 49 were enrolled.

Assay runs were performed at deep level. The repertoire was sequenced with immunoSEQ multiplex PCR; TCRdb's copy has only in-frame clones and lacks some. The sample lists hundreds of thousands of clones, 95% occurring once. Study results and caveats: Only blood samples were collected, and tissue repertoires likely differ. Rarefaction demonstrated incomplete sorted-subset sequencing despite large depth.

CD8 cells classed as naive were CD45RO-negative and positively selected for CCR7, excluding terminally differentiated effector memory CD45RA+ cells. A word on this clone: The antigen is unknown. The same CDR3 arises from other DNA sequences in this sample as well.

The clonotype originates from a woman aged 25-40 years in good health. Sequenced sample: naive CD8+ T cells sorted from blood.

The CDR3 loop reads CAWSVHWNTEAFF. The CDR3 DNA sequence: TGTGCCTGGAGTGTACATTGGAACACTGAAGCTTTCTTT. The rearrangement uses TRBV30 and TRBJ1-1; D uncertain. The CDR3 is made up of 13 amino acids. CDR1 and CDR2 (germline): GTSNPN, SVGIG (reference sequence). Trimming left V 0 bases short and J 1 base short, with 6 bases between. Full variable domain (rest looked up from reference TRBV30 and TRBJ1-1): SQTIHQWPATLVQPVGSPLSLECTVEGTSNPNLYWYRQAAGRGLQLLFYSVGIGQISSEVPQNLSASRPQDRQFILSSKKLLLSDSGFYLCAWSVHWNTEAFFGQGTRLTVV.